Included here is one T cell receptor (beta chain) sequence, with context. The table came from immunoSEQ multiplex PCR; TCRdb's copy has only in-frame clones and leaves some out. The top ten clones hold approximately 1% of a sample with fewer than 350,000 clones, 88% of them seen once. The data were taken from a study of blood T cell repertoires in COVID-19. After removal of 7 bases from V and 3 bases from J, the junction contained 7 bases not matched to a gene. Germline V gene sequence: CDR1 SGHRS, CDR2 YFSETQ. The CDR3 loop spans 15 amino acids. Donors were grouped by their self-reported clinical history.

The genes are TRBV5-1 and TRBJ2-6, with TRBD2 matching over 7 bases. The origin of this receptor is a woman in her twenties or thirties who had recovered from COVID-19. Material for sequencing was PBMCs or T cells enriched from blood (not recorded which). The CDR3, as DNA: TGCGCCAGCGGGGGAGGGGCCGATGGGGCCAACGTCCTGACTTTC. Translation gives CASGGGADGANVLTF.